The clone carrying this T cell receptor (beta chain) was recorded a few times. TCRdb used MiXCR to reprocess the RT-PCR reads, holding one entry per CDR3 protein. Of about 700,000 distinct CDR3 sequences in the sample, more than 13% are singletons; the top ten hold 3.6%. Sequences were obtained from memory CD4+ T cells from blood. This receptor was taken from a female donor in good health, serving as a healthy control.

CDR3 DNA: TGTGCCAGCAGCTCAACCCCGGGACAGAGCTCCTATAATTCACCCCTCCACTTT. The encoded protein is CASSSTPGQSSYNSPLHF. The chain is built from TRBV7-2 and TRBJ1-6; 7 nucleotides agree with TRBD1. The germline V gene encodes CDR1 SGHTA and CDR2 FQGNSA. After removal of 4 bases from V and 0 bases from J, the junction contained 9 bases not matched to a gene. This CDR3 contains 18 residues.